The next 20 T cell receptor beta chains were all read from a single sample in a study of cytomegalovirus exposure and HLA in healthy donors. PCR employed 60 Vbeta and 13 Jbeta primers. Using immunoSEQ multiplex PCR, the repertoire was profiled, and TCRdb retains in-frame clones only, with some absent. The sample includes 150,000 to 200,000 clones, 70% to 85% of them seen just once. The source material was PBMCs. The receptors here all came from a girl under 10 years old in good health and CMV-seropositive.

As for this clone: At one boundary the junction diverges from the germline segment, which might be a read error. Distinct nucleotide sequences in the sample also encode this CDR3. The chain joins TRBV5-1 to TRBJ1-4, with D unclear. Germline CDR1 and CDR2: SGHRS and YFSETQ. The CDR3 runs to 14 residues. The CDR3 sequence is CACKEGPTFEKLFF. CDR3 DNA sequence: TGCGCCTGCAAAGAGGGTCCGACCTTTGAAAAGCTGTTTTTT.

The genes are TRBV4-1 and TRBJ1-2; D is possibly TRBD1 (6 bases). The V gene lost 3 bases and the J gene lost 7 bases, with 18 bases spanning the gap. This CDR3 has 15 residues. Germline CDR1 and CDR2: MGHRA and YSYEKL. CDR3 DNA: TGCGCCAGCAGCCAGCTCCAAAGGCACAGGGTTGGCTACACCTTC. Amino acid sequence: CASSQLQRHRVGYTF.

This clone was recorded only once. The chain recombines TRBV30 with TRBJ2-3, with D possibly TRBD1 on 5 matching bases. The V gene's germline CDR1 is GTSNPN and CDR2 SVGIG (reference sequence). V was shortened by 2 bases and J by 4 bases, with 13 bases between the two germline ends. CDR3 size: 14 residues. CDR3 sequence (DNA): TGTGCCTGGAGTTTAACAGGTATCCCAGATACGCAGTATTTT. It yields the protein CAWSLTGIPDTQYF.

V and J are TRBV4-1 and TRBJ2-7; 12 nucleotides line up with TRBD2. CDR3 length equals 20 residues. The V and J ends lost 2 bases and 7 bases, in that order; junction bases with no gene match: 21. CDR1 and CDR2 (germline): MGHRA, YSYEKL. CDR3 nucleotide sequence: TGCGCCAGCAGCCAAAGGGTCCGACTAGCGGGAGATCCCCTTGGAGGGGAGCAGTACTTC. Protein: CASSQRVRLAGDPLGGEQYF.

The chain carries TRBV5-1 and TRBJ2-7; TRBD1 matches 11 bases. Germline V lookup: CDR1 SGHRS, CDR2 YFSETQ. The CDR3 loop spans 14 amino acids. Trimming at V came to 6 bases and at J to 12 bases, leaving 14 bases not matched to a gene. The CDR3: CASTSGTGGPLRYF. CDR3 DNA sequence: TGCGCCAGCACTTCCGGGACAGGGGGACCCTTAAGGTACTTC.

The genes are TRBV28 and TRBJ1-2; D unresolved. The germline V and J ends were trimmed by 7 bases and 2 bases, with 17 bases remaining between them. CDR1 is MDHEN, CDR2 SYDVKM, per germline. The CDR3 is 15 residues long. CDR3 loop: CASTPHGRSNYGYTF. CDR3 DNA sequence: TGTGCCAGCACCCCGCATGGGAGGAGCAACTATGGCTACACCTTC.

On this clone: Germline and junction disagree at one end, which may indicate a read error. Additional DNA sequences in this sample encode the identical CDR3. The chain joins TRBV30 to TRBJ2-1; 7 positions agree with TRBD2. Germline V CDR1 and CDR2: GTSNPN, SVGIG (reference sequence). The CDR3 covers 14 residues. CDR3 region: CAWNGLVGLNEQFF. The CDR3 coding sequence is TGTGCCTGGAACGGACTAGTGGGGCTCAATGAGCAATTCTTC.

V and J are TRBV27 and TRBJ2-7; 10 bases are shared with TRBD1. V gave up 6 bases and J gave up 3 bases; unmatched junction bases: 2. CDR1 and CDR2 (germline): MNHEY, SMNVEV (reference sequence). CDR3 length equals 13 residues. The CDR3 sequence is CASRTGGRYEQYF. The DNA of the CDR3 is TGTGCCAGCAGGACAGGGGGCCGCTACGAGCAGTACTTC.

There are a few counts of this clone. V usage is TRBV6-1 and J usage is TRBJ1-1; tentative D call: TRBD1 (5 bases). The CDR3 sequence is 14 residues long. The V and J ends lost 2 bases and 2 bases respectively, with 9 bases between them. CDR1 is MNHNS and CDR2 is SASEGT in the germline V gene. The chain's CDR3 is CASSEHRGNTEAFF. DNA for the CDR3: TGTGCCAGCAGTGAACATAGGGGCAACACTGAAGCTTTCTTT.

This chain uses TRBV4-2 with TRBJ1-2; possibly TRBD1 for D (5 bases). CDR3 length: 13 amino acids. In germline, CDR1 is LGHNA, CDR2 YNFKEQ. V was clipped by 3 bases and J by 8 bases, with 13 bases between them. This chain's CDR3 is CASSQSAGLGYTF. As DNA, the CDR3 is TGTGCCAGCAGCCAGAGTGCAGGGTTGGGCTACACCTTC.

V is TRBV2 and J is TRBJ2-4; D is undetermined. The V end lost 8 bases, the J end lost 9 bases, and 17 bases lay between the germline ends. The germline V gene encodes CDR1 SNHLY and CDR2 FYNNEI. The CDR3 sequence is 13 residues long. CDR3: CASVIDGASIQYF. CDR3 in DNA: TGTGCCAGCGTTATCGATGGAGCAAGCATTCAGTACTTC. Together with reference TRBV2 and TRBJ2-4, the CDR3 gives the full variable domain: EPEVTQTPSHQVTQMGQEVILRCVPISNHLYFYWYRQILGQKVEFLVSFYNNEISEKSEIFDDQFSVERPDGSNFTLKIRSTKLEDSAMYFCASVIDGASIQYFGAGTRLSVL.

The J gene is TRBJ2-7, the V gene TRBV27, with a possible D match to TRBD2 (6 bases). Per the germline V gene, CDR1 is MNHEY and CDR2 is SMNVEV (reference sequence). V gave up 5 bases and J gave up 2 bases, with 19 bases separating them. The CDR3 covers 16 residues. Here the CDR3 DNA reads TGTGCCAGCAGTCCACGGATCCGCGCGGGGACCTACGAGCAGTACTTC. Protein product: CASSPRIRAGTYEQYF.

The rearrangement joins TRBV5-5 to TRBJ2-3, with 10 bases that match TRBD2. The CDR3 spans 16 residues. V lost 4 bases to trimming and J lost 1 base; unmatched junction nucleotides: 6. From germline, CDR1 is SGHKS and CDR2 YYEKEE (reference sequence). The CDR3, as DNA: TGTGCCAGCAGCATAAATAGCGGGGGGCGCACAGATACGCAGTATTTT. Residues: CASSINSGGRTDTQYF.

This rearrangement joins TRBV19 to TRBJ2-3; 12 bases are shared with TRBD1. From germline, CDR1 is LNHDA and CDR2 SQIVND (reference sequence). This CDR3 spans 16 amino acids. With V trimmed by 7 bases and J by 2 bases, 7 bases remained unmatched. The CDR3 reads CASTEGTGGLTDTQYF. The CDR3 nucleotides are TGTGCCAGTACCGAAGGGACAGGGGGCCTCACAGATACGCAGTATTTT.

This clone came up once. The chain carries TRBV5-1 and TRBJ1-2, with 12 positions matching TRBD1. This CDR3 region has 15 residues. The V segment lost 0 bases and the J segment 9 bases; nucleotides outside the gene matches: 6. Germline V gene sequence: CDR1 SGHRS, CDR2 YFSETQ. Written as DNA, the CDR3 is TGCGCCAGCAGCTTGGAGGGACAGGGGGCTGGTAGCTACACCTTC. Protein: CASSLEGQGAGSYTF.

This chain connects TRBV5-4 to TRBJ2-1; D might be TRBD2 (6 bases). V lost 4 bases to trimming and J lost 5 bases, with 19 bases between them. This CDR3 comprises 16 residues. Germline V lookup: CDR1 SGHNT, CDR2 YYREEE (reference sequence). CDR3 DNA: TGTGCCAGCAGCCCCAAGGGGAGCGGGCCTCACAATGAGCAGTTCTTC. As protein: CASSPKGSGPHNEQFF.

The chain joins TRBV6-1 to TRBJ1-3; 8 bases match TRBD1. The CDR3 has 15 amino acids. Germline values: CDR1 MNHNS, CDR2 SASEGT. V lost 7 bases to trimming and J lost 2 bases; unmatched junction nucleotides: 7. The CDR3 reads CASTRTGLTGNTIYF. CDR3 in DNA: TGTGCCAGCACCCGGACAGGGTTGACTGGAAACACCATATATTTT.

The chain joins TRBV9 to TRBJ2-5; D possibly corresponds to TRBD2 (5 bases). The DNA end lines up better with TRBJ2-7; the J call may be wrong. The CDR3 has 15 residues. Germline CDR1 reads SGDLS; CDR2 reads YYNGEE. CDR3 coding DNA: TGTGCCAGCAGCGTAGAGCCGGACGGGGTCTACGAGCAGTACTTC. Amino acids: CASSVEPDGVYEQYF.

This clone appeared once. The genes are TRBV30 and TRBJ2-1; D may be TRBD1 (6 bases). Germline CDR1 reads GTSNPN; CDR2 reads SVGIG (reference sequence). The CDR3 covers 14 residues. Trimming took 4 bases from V and 3 from J, leaving 13 bases between them. The CDR3 bases are TGTGCCTGGAATGCTAAGGGGGTCTACAATGAGCAGTTCTTC. The encoded protein is CAWNAKGVYNEQFF.

The J gene is TRBJ1-5, the V gene TRBV19, with 10 positions matching TRBD1. The CDR3 runs 17 residues. Losses at the gene ends were 5 bases for V and 6 bases for J; bases not matched to a gene: 13. CDR1 is LNHDA and CDR2 is SQIVND in the germline V gene (reference sequence). CDR3 in amino acids: CASSPGYKGQGRQPQHF. CDR3 DNA sequence: TGTGCCAGTAGTCCTGGATACAAGGGACAGGGGCGTCAGCCCCAGCATTTT. The variable domain in full, with the rest retrieved from reference TRBV19 and TRBJ1-5, is DGGITQSPKYLFRKEGQNVTLSCEQNLNHDAMYWYRQDPGQGLRLIYYSQIVNDFQKGDIAEGYSVSREKKESFPLTVTSAQKNPTAFYLCASSPGYKGQGRQPQHFGDGTRLSIL.